Listed here is a single TCR beta chain. Germline V gene sequence: CDR1 SGHRS, CDR2 YFSETQ. Trimming shortened V by 0 bases and J by 0 bases, and 8 bases separated the two germline ends. The length of the CDR3 is 15 residues. The data belong to a study of T cell changes during pregnancy in multiple sclerosis. Some clones are missing from TCRdb's copy, which holds only in-frame ones; the method was immunoSEQ multiplex PCR. The repertoire holds under 80,000 clones, with over 85% as singletons. The sequence was obtained from a female donor in good health, enrolled as a control in a pregnancy study. The chain combines TRBV5-1 with TRBJ2-3; weak D call: TRBD2 (5 bases). The source material was peripheral blood, sampled after pregnancy. CDR3 region: CASSLGGKSTDTQYF. The CDR3 DNA sequence: TGCGCCAGCAGCTTGGGAGGGAAAAGCACAGATACGCAGTATTTT.